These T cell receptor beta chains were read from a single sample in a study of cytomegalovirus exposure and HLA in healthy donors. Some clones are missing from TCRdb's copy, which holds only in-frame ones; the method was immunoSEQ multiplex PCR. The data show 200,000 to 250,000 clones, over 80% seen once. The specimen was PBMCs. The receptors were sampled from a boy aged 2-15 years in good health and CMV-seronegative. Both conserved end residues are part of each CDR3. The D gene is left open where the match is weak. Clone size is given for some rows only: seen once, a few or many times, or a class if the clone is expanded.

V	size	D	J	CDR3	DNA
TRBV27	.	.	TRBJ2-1	CASSINRGTLFMNEQFF	TGTGCCAGCAGCATCAATCGGGGTACTCTCTTTATGAATGAGCAGTTCTTC
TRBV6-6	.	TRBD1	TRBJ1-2	CASSYVDRAEGYGYTF	TGTGCCAGCAGTTACGTGGACAGGGCCGAGGGCTATGGCTACACCTTC
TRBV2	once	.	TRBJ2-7	CASSEGYHEQYF	TGTGCCAGCAGTGAAGGCTACCACGAGCAGTACTTC
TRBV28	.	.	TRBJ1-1	CAGRGRTMNTEAFF	TGTGCCGGCAGGGGTCGGACAATGAACACTGAAGCTTTCTTT
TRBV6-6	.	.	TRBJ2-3	CASSLSPDTQYF	TGTGCCAGCAGTTTGAGCCCAGATACGCAGTATTTT
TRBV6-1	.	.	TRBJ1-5	CASSDQSNQPQHF	TGTGCCAGCAGTGACCAAAGCAATCAGCCCCAGCATTTT
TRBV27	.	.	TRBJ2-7	CASEWGVGYEQYF	TGTGCCAGCGAATGGGGGGTCGGGTACGAGCAGTACTTC
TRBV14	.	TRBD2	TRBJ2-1	CASSQDPLAGVWDEQFF	TGTGCCAGCAGCCAAGATCCACTGGCGGGAGTATGGGATGAGCAGTTCTTC
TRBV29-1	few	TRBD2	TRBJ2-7	CSVVLREATYEQYF	TGCAGCGTTGTGTTACGGGAGGCTACCTACGAGCAGTACTTC
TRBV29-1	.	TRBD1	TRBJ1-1	CSGRQGAGTEAFF	TGCAGCGGAAGACAGGGGGCGGGCACTGAAGCTTTCTTT